This T cell receptor (beta chain) was identified in a study of T-cell memory formation after mild COVID-19. For the study at large: The TCR clusters were mostly specific to one donor. Study-wide results and limits: That cross-reactive memory joined was suggested by some responding clones appearing in pre-infection memory.

This clonotype appeared a few times. Its target is not known. Constant-segment primers and 5'RACE yielded cDNA libraries for TCR alpha and TCR beta, each carrying sample barcodes and UMIs. In TCRdb, the 5' RACE reads were re-called with MiXCR into one record per CDR3 protein. The sample carries 500,000 to 600,000 distinct CDR3 sequences, approximately 19% recorded once. This CDR3 has 14 amino acids. With V trimmed by 2 bases and J by 1 base, 3 bases remained unmatched. Germline values: CDR1 DFQATT, CDR2 SNEGSKA (reference sequence). Source material: PBMCs or a T cell subset sorted from them (not recorded which). The receptor comes from an adult woman who had mild COVID-19 (a few samples of this study predate the infection). Cell type and time point are not known. This sequence joins TRBV20-1 and TRBJ2-7; 9 positions agree with TRBD2. This CDR3 reads CSARRSGGSYEQYF. DNA for the CDR3: TGCAGTGCTAGACGTAGCGGGGGTTCCTACGAGCAGTACTTC.